These T cell receptor beta chains were read from a single sample in a study of blood T cell repertoires in COVID-19. Method: immunoSEQ multiplex PCR; TCRdb's copy keeps in-frame clones and lacks some. This table holds about 260,000 clones, more than 70% found once. Sequencing input: peripheral blood. Receptor source: a woman aged 45-65 years with acute or convalescent COVID-19. Each CDR3 is given with its conserved first and last residue. D genes are given only for firm matches. The listing skips clone size in some rows; elsewhere it reads once, few, many or a size class.

j_call v_call clone_size d_call cdr3_aa cdr3_nt
TRBJ2-1 TRBV9 NA NA CASSVGGSTDNEQFF TGTGCCAGCAGCGTAGGAGGGAGTACGGACAATGAGCAGTTCTTC
TRBJ1-4 TRBV30 NA NA CAWSVMSSGTRFF TGTGCCTGGAGTGTAATGTCTTCCGGGACTCGGTTTTTT
TRBJ1-1 TRBV28 NA NA CASSLSGANEAFF TGTGCCAGCAGTTTATCAGGGGCGAATGAAGCTTTCTTT
TRBJ1-1 TRBV30 NA TRBD1 CAWTDRGANTEAFF TGTGCCTGGACGGACAGGGGCGCGAACACTGAAGCTTTCTTT
TRBJ2-3 TRBV24-1 NA TRBD2 CATQAPFGRGRPDTQYF TGTGCCACCCAGGCACCGTTTGGGAGGGGAAGACCAGATACGCAGTATTTT
TRBJ1-2 TRBV5-1 NA TRBD1 CASSGTGDYGYTF TGCGCCAGTTCCGGGACAGGGGACTATGGCTACACCTTC
TRBJ1-6 TRBV18 NA NA CASSPRQPNSPLHF TGTGCCAGCTCACCACGACAGCCTAATTCACCCCTCCACTTT
TRBJ1-3 TRBV14 NA NA CASSPQGDTIYF TGTGCCAGCAGCCCCCAAGGGGACACCATATATTTT
TRBJ2-7 TRBV5-5 NA NA CASSLLASEQYF TGTGCCAGCAGCTTGTTAGCCTCCGAGCAGTACTTC
TRBJ1-3 TRBV7-8 NA NA CASSSRGPGNTIYF TGTGCCAGCAGCTCCAGAGGGCCTGGAAACACCATATATTTT
TRBJ1-1 TRBV2 NA NA CASHSGGVNTEAFF TGTGCCAGCCACTCGGGGGGTGTTAACACTGAAGCTTTCTTT
TRBJ2-1 TRBV7-3 NA NA CASSLTSGVYNEQFF TGTGCCAGCAGCTTAACTAGCGGAGTTTACAATGAGCAGTTCTTC
TRBJ2-7 TRBV11-2 NA TRBD1 CASSYRTGTVYEQYF TGTGCCAGCAGTTATCGCACCGGGACAGTCTACGAGCAGTACTTC
TRBJ1-1 TRBV28 NA NA CASQSVFNTEAFF TGTGCCAGCCAATCGGTTTTTAACACTGAAGCTTTCTTT
TRBJ2-7 TRBV18 NA TRBD2 CASSPGLAGVGEQYF TGTGCCAGCTCACCGGGACTAGCGGGAGTAGGCGAGCAGTACTTC
TRBJ1-4 TRBV6-1 NA TRBD1 CASREGTGGEKLFF TGTGCCAGCAGGGAAGGGACAGGGGGTGAAAAACTGTTTTTT
TRBJ1-1 TRBV7-9 NA TRBD1 CASSAGQGTDTEAFF TGTGCCAGCAGCGCCGGACAGGGTACGGACACTGAAGCTTTCTTT
TRBJ2-2 TRBV4-2 NA TRBD1 CASSQAHRGLNTGELFF TGTGCCAGCAGCCAAGCCCACAGGGGGTTAAACACCGGGGAGCTGTTTTTT
TRBJ2-1 TRBV15 once TRBD2 CATSRETSGRLYNEQFF TGTGCCACCAGCAGGGAGACTAGCGGGAGACTCTACAATGAGCAGTTCTTC
TRBJ1-1 TRBV6-5 few NA CASSYSSGGADTEAFF TGTGCCAGCAGTTACTCGAGCGGGGGCGCGGACACTGAAGCTTTCTTT
TRBJ1-2 TRBV18 few NA CASSSAGKDYGYTF TGTGCCAGCTCATCGGCAGGGAAGGACTATGGCTACACCTTC
TRBJ2-7 TRBV9 few NA CASSPRRDSYEQYF TGTGCCAGCAGCCCACGGAGGGACTCCTACGAGCAGTACTTC
TRBJ2-2 TRBV4-2 NA NA CASSQELYTGELFF TGTGCCAGCAGCCAAGAACTTTACACCGGGGAGCTGTTTTTT
TRBJ1-2 TRBV19 NA NA CASSIGRWGDYGYTF TGTGCCAGTAGTATCGGCCGCTGGGGAGACTATGGCTACACCTTC
TRBJ1-1 TRBV20-1 NA NA CSASAPVDKDTEAFF TGCAGTGCTAGTGCCCCCGTGGACAAGGACACTGAAGCTTTCTTT
TRBJ2-2 TRBV7-8 once NA CASSLSRSLNTGELFF TGTGCCAGCAGCTTAAGTCGGAGCCTGAACACCGGGGAGCTGTTTTTT
TRBJ2-1 TRBV7-3 NA TRBD2 CASSTPGTSGNEQFF TGTGCCAGCAGCACCCCCGGGACTAGCGGCAATGAGCAGTTCTTC
TRBJ1-6 TRBV16 NA TRBD1 CASSHRGTVLRDSPLHF TGTGCCAGCAGCCATCGGGGGACAGTGCTGCGGGATTCACCCCTCCACTTT
TRBJ1-1 TRBV11-2 NA TRBD1 CASSFHPGQGRTEAFF TGTGCCAGCAGTTTTCATCCGGGACAGGGTAGGACTGAAGCTTTCTTT
TRBJ1-6 TRBV13 NA TRBD1 CASSPGTGTSYNSPLHF TGTGCCAGCAGCCCTGGGACAGGGACGTCCTATAATTCACCCCTCCACTTT
TRBJ2-7 TRBV7-5 NA NA CARSLSGRYEQYF TGTGCCAGAAGCCTTAGCGGGCGCTACGAGCAGTACTTC
TRBJ2-7 TRBV7-9 NA TRBD2 CASRRGTSGPYEQYF TGTGCCAGCAGGCGCGGGACTAGCGGCCCTTACGAGCAGTACTTC
TRBJ1-5 TRBV7-2 NA NA CASSLDGGDDSNQPQHF TGTGCCAGCAGCTTAGACGGGGGGGACGATAGCAATCAGCCCCAGCATTTT
TRBJ2-7 TRBV7-3 NA TRBD1 CASSPTGGPTYEQYF TGTGCCAGCAGCCCCACAGGGGGCCCCACCTACGAGCAGTACTTC
TRBJ1-4 TRBV5-1 NA TRBD1 CASSTGQGATNEKLFF TGCGCCAGCAGCACCGGACAGGGGGCAACTAATGAAAAACTGTTTTTT
TRBJ1-4 TRBV5-1 NA NA CASREGQGNEKLFF TGCGCCAGCAGGGAGGGGCAGGGTAACGAAAAACTGTTTTTT
TRBJ1-1 TRBV18 NA NA CASSPSRGNTEAFF TGTGCCAGCTCACCAAGCAGGGGGAACACTGAAGCTTTCTTT
TRBJ1-5 TRBV6-5 NA NA CASSPGQAAQPQHF TGTGCCAGCAGCCCGGGACAAGCTGCACAGCCCCAGCATTTT
TRBJ2-1 TRBV27 NA TRBD2 CASSPDRTSGYNEQFF TGTGCCAGCAGCCCTGACCGGACTAGCGGTTACAATGAGCAGTTCTTC
TRBJ1-2 TRBV18 NA TRBD1 CASSPSRDRANYGYTF TGTGCCAGCTCACCATCCCGGGACAGGGCTAACTATGGCTACACCTTC
TRBJ2-5 TRBV3-1/TRBV3-2 once TRBD2 CASSQETSGRRQETQYF TGTGCCAGCAGCCAAGAAACTAGCGGGAGGCGCCAAGAGACCCAGTACTTC
TRBJ2-3 TRBV7-3 NA NA CASSSGLSTDTQYF TGTGCCAGCAGCTCGGGACTTAGCACAGATACGCAGTATTTT
TRBJ2-7 TRBV9 NA NA CASSVRMGSYEQYF TGTGCCAGCAGCGTCAGGATGGGTTCCTACGAGCAGTACTTC
TRBJ2-5 TRBV14 few NA CASSQESGIKETQYF TGTGCCAGCAGCCAAGAGTCAGGGATAAAAGAGACCCAGTACTTC
TRBJ2-3 TRBV10-3 NA TRBD2 CAIGPGTSWGGTDTQYF TGTGCCATCGGCCCTGGGACTAGCTGGGGGGGCACAGATACGCAGTATTTT
TRBJ1-5 TRBV27 NA TRBD1 CASSLQGANQPQHF TGTGCCAGCAGTTTACAGGGGGCTAATCAGCCCCAGCATTTT
TRBJ1-1 TRBV18 NA NA CASSLGVLNTEAFF TGTGCCAGCTCCCTAGGGGTTTTGAACACTGAAGCTTTCTTT
TRBJ2-7 TRBV9 NA TRBD2 CASSVPGGEQYF TGTGCCAGCAGCGTCCCCGGGGGGGAGCAGTACTTC